The clone carrying this TCR beta chain was recorded once. What it recognizes is unknown. The data were taken from a study of breast tumors, draining lymph nodes, adjacent tissues. General observations from the study: Most tumor T cells seemingly derive from lymph node, then expand in tumor.

The CDR3 contains 12 residues. The germline V gene encodes CDR1 MNHNY and CDR2 SVGAGI (reference sequence). V lost 6 bases, J lost 6 bases, and 0 bases stayed unmatched. The lymph nodes were axillary draining lymph nodes from breast cancer patients. Using its own MiXCR run on the multiplex PCR reads, TCRdb lists one record per CDR3 protein. The sample records around 140,000 distinct CDR3 sequences, 20% to 25% being singletons. The sample consisted of axillary lymph node tissue. This chain uses TRBV6-6 with TRBJ2-1; 9 bases match TRBD1. The sequence derives from a female donor with breast cancer. Some clones in this sample may be carry-over from other donors' samples. For the CDR3, the DNA is TGTGCCAGCAGGGACAGGGGCAATGAGCAGTTCTTC. Translating gives CASRDRGNEQFF.